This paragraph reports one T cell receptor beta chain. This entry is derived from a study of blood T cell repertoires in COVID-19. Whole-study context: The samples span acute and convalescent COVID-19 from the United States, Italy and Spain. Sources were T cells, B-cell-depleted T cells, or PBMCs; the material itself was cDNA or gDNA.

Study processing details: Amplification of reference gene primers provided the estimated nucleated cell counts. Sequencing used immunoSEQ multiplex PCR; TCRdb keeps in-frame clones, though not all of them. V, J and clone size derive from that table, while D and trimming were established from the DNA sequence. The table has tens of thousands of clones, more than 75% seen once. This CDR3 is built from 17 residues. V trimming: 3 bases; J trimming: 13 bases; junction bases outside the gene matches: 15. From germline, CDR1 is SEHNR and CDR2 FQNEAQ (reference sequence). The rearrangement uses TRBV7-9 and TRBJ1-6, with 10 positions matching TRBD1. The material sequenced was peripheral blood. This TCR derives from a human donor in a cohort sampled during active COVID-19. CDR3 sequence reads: CASSFHPDRGLPRPLHF. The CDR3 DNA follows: TGTGCCAGCAGCTTCCACCCCGACAGGGGGCTTCCTCGGCCCCTCCACTTT.